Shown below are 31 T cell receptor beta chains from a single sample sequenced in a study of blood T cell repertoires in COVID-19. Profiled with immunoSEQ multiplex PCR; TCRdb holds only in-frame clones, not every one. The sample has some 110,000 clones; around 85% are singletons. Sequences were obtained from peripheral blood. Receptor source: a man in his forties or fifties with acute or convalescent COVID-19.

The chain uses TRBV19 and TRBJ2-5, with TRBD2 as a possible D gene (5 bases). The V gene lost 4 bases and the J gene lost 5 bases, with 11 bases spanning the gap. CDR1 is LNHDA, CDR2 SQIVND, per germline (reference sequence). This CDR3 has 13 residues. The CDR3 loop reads CASSNRGRETQYF. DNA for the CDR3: TGTGCCAGTAGTAATCGGGGTCGGGAGACCCAGTACTTC.

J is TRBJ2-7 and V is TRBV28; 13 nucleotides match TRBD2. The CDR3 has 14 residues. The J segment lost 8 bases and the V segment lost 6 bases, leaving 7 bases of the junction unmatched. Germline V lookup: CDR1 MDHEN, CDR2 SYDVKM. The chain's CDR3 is CASSPTSGRLKQYF. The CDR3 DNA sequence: TGTGCCAGCAGCCCGACTAGCGGGAGGTTGAAGCAGTACTTC.

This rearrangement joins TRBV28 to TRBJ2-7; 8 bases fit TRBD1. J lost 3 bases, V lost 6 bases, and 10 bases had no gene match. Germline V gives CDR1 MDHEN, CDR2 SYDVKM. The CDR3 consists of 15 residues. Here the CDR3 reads CASRPPRGTGYEQYF. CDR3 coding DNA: TGTGCCAGCAGGCCCCCCAGGGGGACAGGCTACGAGCAGTACTTC. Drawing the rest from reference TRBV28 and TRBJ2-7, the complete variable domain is DVKVTQSSRYLVKRTGEKVFLECVQDMDHENMFWYRQDPGLGLRLIYFSYDVKMKEKGDIPEGYSVSREKKERFSLILESASTNQTSMYLCASRPPRGTGYEQYFGPGTRLTVT.

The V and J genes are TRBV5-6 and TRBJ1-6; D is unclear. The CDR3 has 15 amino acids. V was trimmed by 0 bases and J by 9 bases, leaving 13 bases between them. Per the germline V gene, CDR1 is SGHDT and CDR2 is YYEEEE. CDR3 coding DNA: TGTGCCAGCAGCTTGGAGCGGGGTTGGGGTTCACCCCTCCACTTT. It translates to CASSLERGWGSPLHF.

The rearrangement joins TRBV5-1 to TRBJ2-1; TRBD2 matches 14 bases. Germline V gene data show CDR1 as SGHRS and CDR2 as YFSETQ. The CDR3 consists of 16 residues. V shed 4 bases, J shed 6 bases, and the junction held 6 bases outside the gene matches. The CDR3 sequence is CASSTGTSGRGNEQFF. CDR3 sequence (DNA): TGCGCCAGCAGCACCGGGACTAGCGGGAGAGGCAATGAGCAGTTCTTC.

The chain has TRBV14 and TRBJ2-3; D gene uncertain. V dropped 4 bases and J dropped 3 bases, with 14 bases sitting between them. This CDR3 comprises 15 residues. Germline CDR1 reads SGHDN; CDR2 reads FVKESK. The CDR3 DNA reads TGTGCCAGCAGCCCCGACCTAGGTTTAACAGATACGCAGTATTTT. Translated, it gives CASSPDLGLTDTQYF.

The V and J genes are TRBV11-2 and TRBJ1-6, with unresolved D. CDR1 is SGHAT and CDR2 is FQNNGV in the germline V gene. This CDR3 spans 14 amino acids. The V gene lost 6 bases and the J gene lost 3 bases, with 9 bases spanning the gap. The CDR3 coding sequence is TGTGCCAGCAGTATACAGCTCTATAATTCACCCCTCCACTTT. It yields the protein CASSIQLYNSPLHF. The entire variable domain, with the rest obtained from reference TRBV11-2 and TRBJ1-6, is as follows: EAGVAQSPRYKIIEKRQSVAFWCNPISGHATLYWYQQILGQGPKLLIQFQNNGVVDDSQLPKDRFSAERLKGVDSTLKIQPAKLEDSAVYLCASSIQLYNSPLHFGNGTRLTVT.

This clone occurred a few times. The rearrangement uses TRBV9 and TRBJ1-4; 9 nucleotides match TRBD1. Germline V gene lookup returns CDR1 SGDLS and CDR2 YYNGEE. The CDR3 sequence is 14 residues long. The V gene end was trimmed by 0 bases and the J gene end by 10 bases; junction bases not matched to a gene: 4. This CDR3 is CASSVGTGDGKLFF. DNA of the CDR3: TGTGCCAGCAGCGTAGGGACAGGGGATGGAAAACTGTTTTTT.

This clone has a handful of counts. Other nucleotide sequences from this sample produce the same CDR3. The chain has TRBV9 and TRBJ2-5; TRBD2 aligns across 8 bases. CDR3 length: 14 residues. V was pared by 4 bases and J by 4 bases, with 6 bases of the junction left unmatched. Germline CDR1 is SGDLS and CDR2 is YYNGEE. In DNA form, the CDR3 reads TGTGCCAGCAGCCCTCCGGGAGGGCCAGAGACCCAGTACTTC. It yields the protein CASSPPGGPETQYF. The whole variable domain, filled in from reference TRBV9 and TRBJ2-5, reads DSGVTQTPKHLITATGQRVTLRCSPRSGDLSVYWYQQSLDQGLQFLIQYYNGEERAKGNILERFSAQQFPDLHSELNLSSLELGDSALYFCASSPPGGPETQYFGPGTRLLVL.

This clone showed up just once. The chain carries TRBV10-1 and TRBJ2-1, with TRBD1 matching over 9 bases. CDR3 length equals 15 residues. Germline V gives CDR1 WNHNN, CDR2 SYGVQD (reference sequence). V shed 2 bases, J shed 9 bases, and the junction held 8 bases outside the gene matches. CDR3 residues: CASSEPGQGIGEQFF. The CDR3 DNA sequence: TGCGCCAGCAGTGAGCCGGGACAGGGAATAGGTGAGCAGTTCTTC.

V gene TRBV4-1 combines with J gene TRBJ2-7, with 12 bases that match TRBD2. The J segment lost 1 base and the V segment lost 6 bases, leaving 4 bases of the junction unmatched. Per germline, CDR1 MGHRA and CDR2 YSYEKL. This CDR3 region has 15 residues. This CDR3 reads CASRFGTSGSYEQYF. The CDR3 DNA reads TGCGCCAGCAGATTCGGGACTAGCGGGTCCTACGAGCAGTACTTC.

CDR3 nucleotide sequence: TGCGCCAGCAGCTTGGTACTAGCGGGTAACACAGATACGCAGTATTTT. Amino acids: CASSLVLAGNTDTQYF. The rearrangement links TRBV5-1 to TRBJ2-3, with 9 bases aligning to TRBD2. The V gene's germline CDR1 is SGHRS and CDR2 YFSETQ. The J segment lost 2 bases and the V segment lost 0 bases, leaving 4 bases of the junction unmatched. The CDR3 spans 16 residues. The full variable domain, with the rest looked up from reference TRBV5-1 and TRBJ2-3, is KAGVTQTPRYLIKTRGQQVTLSCSPISGHRSVSWYQQTPGQGLQFLFEYFSETQRNKGNFPGRFSGRQFSNSRSEMNVSTLELGDSALYLCASSLVLAGNTDTQYFGPGTRLTVL.

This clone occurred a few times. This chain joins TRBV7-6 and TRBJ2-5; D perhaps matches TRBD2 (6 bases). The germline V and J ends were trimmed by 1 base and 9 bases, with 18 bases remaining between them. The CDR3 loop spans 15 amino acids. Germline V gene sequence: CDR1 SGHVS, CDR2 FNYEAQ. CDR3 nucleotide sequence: TGTGCCAGCAGCTTAGTAGGGGACTTCCTGGGAGCCCAGTACTTC. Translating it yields CASSLVGDFLGAQYF.

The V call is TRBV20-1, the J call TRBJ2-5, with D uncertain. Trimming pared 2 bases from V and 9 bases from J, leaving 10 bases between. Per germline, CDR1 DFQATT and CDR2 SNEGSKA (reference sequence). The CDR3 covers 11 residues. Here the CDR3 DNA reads TGCAGTGCTAGACGAGTGGCGGCCCAGTACTTC. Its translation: CSARRVAAQYF.

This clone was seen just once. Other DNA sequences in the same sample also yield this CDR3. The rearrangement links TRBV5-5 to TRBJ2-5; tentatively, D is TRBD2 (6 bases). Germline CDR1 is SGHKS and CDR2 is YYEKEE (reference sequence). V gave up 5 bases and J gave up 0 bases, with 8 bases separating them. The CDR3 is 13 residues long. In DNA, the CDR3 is TGTGCCAGCAGTCGGGACTACCAAGAGACCCAGTACTTC. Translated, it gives CASSRDYQETQYF.

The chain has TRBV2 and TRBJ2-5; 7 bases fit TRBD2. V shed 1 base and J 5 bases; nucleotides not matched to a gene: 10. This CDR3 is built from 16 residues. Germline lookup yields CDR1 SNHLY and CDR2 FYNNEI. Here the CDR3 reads CASSEGWGRARETQYF. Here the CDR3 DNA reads TGTGCCAGCAGTGAAGGCTGGGGGAGGGCCCGGGAGACCCAGTACTTC.

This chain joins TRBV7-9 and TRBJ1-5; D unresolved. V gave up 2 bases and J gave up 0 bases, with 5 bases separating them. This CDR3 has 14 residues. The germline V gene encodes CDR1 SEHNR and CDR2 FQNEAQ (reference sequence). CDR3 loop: CASSLLDSNQPQHF. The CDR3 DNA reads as TGTGCCAGCAGCTTATTAGATAGCAATCAGCCCCAGCATTTT.

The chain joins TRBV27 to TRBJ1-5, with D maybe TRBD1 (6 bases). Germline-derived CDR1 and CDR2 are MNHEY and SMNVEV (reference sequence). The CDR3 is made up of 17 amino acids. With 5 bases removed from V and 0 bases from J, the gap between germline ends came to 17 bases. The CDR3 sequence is CASSPLAQGYSNQPQHF. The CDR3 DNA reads TGTGCCAGCAGTCCCCTCGCCCAGGGGTATAGCAATCAGCCCCAGCATTTT.

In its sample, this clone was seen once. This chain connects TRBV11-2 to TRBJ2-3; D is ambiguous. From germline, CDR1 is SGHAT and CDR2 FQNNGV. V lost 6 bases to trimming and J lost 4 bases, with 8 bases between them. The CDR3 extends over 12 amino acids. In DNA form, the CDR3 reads TGTGCCAGCAGTTACGGTGCAGATACGCAGTATTTT. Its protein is CASSYGADTQYF.

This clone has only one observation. This CDR3 is CASTQVNTGELFF. The CDR3 DNA reads TGTGCCAGCACGCAGGTGAACACCGGGGAGCTGTTTTTT. The rearrangement links TRBV6-5 to TRBJ2-2, with unresolved D. Trimming cost V 7 bases and J 1 base, with 7 bases left between them. Germline V gene data show CDR1 as MNHEY and CDR2 as SVGAGI. The CDR3 loop spans 13 amino acids.

The CDR3 sequence: CASSDPSASSYNEQFF. As DNA, the CDR3 is TGTGCCAGCAGTGACCCTAGCGCAAGCTCCTACAATGAGCAGTTCTTC. The chain combines TRBV2 with TRBJ2-1; maybe TRBD2 (6 bases). V dropped 3 bases and J dropped 0 bases, with 12 bases sitting between them. The CDR3 consists of 16 residues. CDR1 SNHLY and CDR2 FYNNEI come from the germline V gene.

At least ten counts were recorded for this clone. In DNA, the CDR3 is TGTGCCAGCAGCTTTGGTTCTGGCACAGCGAACACTGAAGCTTTCTTT. Amino acids: CASSFGSGTANTEAFF. The chain uses TRBV11-1 and TRBJ1-1; D ambiguous. Per the germline V gene, CDR1 is SGHAT and CDR2 is FQDESV (reference sequence). Deletions cut 3 bases from V and 1 base from J, with 15 bases between. The CDR3 totals 16 residues.

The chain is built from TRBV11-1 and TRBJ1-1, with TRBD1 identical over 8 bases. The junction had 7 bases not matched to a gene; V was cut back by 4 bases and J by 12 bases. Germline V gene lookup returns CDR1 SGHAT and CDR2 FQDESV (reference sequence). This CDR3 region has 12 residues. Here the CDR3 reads CASSSNRGRSFF. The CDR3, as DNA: TGTGCCAGCAGCTCTAACAGGGGGAGATCTTTCTTT. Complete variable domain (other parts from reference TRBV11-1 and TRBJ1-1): EAEVAQSPRYKITEKSQAVAFWCDPISGHATLYWYRQILGQGPELLVQFQDESVVDDSQLPKDRFSAERLKGVDSTLKIQPAELGDSAMYLCASSSNRGRSFFGQGTRLTVV.

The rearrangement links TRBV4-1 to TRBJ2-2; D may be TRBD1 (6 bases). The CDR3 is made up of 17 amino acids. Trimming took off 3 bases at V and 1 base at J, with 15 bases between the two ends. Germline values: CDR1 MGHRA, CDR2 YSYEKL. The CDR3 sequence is CASSHSQDRMNTGELFF. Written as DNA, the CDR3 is TGCGCCAGCAGCCATTCCCAAGACAGGATGAACACCGGGGAGCTGTTTTTT.

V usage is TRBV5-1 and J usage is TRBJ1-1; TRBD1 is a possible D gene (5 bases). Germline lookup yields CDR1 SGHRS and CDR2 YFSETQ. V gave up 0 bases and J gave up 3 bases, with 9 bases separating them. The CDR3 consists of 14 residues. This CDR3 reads CASSLDPGDTEAFF. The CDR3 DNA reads TGCGCCAGCAGCTTGGACCCGGGGGACACTGAAGCTTTCTTT. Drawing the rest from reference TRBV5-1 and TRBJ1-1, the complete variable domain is KAGVTQTPRYLIKTRGQQVTLSCSPISGHRSVSWYQQTPGQGLQFLFEYFSETQRNKGNFPGRFSGRQFSNSRSEMNVSTLELGDSALYLCASSLDPGDTEAFFGQGTRLTVV.

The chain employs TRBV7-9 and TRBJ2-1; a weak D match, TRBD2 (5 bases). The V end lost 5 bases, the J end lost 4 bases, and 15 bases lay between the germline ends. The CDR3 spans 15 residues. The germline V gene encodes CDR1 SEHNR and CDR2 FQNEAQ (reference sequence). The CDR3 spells CASSSLLLAYNEQFF. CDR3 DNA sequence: TGTGCCAGCAGCAGCTTGCTCTTAGCGTACAATGAGCAGTTCTTC. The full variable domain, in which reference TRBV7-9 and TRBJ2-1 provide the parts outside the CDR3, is DTGVSQNPRHKITKRGQNVTFRCDPISEHNRLYWYRQTLGQGPEFLTYFQNEAQLEKSRLLSDRFSAERPKGSFSTLEIQRTEQGDSAMYLCASSSLLLAYNEQFFGPGTRLTVL.

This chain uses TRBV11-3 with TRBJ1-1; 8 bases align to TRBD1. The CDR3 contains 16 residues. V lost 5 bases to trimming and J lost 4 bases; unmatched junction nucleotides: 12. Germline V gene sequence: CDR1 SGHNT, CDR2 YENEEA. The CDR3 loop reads CASSGGTPTGATEAFF. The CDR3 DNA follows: TGTGCCAGCAGCGGAGGGACCCCGACAGGGGCCACTGAAGCTTTCTTT.

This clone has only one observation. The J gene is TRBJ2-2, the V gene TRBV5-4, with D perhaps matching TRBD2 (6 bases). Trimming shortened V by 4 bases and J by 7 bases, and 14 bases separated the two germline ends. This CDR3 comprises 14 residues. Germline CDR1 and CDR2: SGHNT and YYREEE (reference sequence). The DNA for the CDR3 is TGTGCCAGCAGCAGCGTCCGGGGAGGCGGGGAGCTGTTTTTT. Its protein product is CASSSVRGGGELFF. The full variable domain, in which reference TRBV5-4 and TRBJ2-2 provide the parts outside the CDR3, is ETGVTQSPTHLIKTRGQQVTLRCSSQSGHNTVSWYQQALGQGPQFIFQYYREEENGRGNFPPRFSGLQFPNYSSELNVNALELDDSALYLCASSSVRGGGELFFGEGSRLTVL.

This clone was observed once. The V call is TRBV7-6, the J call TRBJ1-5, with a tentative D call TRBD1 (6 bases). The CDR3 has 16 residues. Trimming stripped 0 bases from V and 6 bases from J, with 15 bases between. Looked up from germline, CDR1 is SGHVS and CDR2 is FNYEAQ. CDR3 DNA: TGTGCCAGCAGCTTAGCCAGGGGCTTTATGAGTCAGCCCCAGCATTTT. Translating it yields CASSLARGFMSQPQHF.

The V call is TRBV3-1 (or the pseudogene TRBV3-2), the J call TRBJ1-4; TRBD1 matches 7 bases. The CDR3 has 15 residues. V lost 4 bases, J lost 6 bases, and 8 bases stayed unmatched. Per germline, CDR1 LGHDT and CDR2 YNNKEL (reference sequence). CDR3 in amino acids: CASSRTGVAYEKLFF. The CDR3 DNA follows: TGTGCCAGCAGCCGAACAGGGGTGGCCTATGAAAAACTGTTTTTT.

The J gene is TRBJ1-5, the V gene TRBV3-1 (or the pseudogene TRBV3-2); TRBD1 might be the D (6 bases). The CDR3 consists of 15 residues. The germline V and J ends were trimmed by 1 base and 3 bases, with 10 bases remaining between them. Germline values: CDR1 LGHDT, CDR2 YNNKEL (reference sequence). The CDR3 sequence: CASSQGGQHNQPQHF. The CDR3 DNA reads TGTGCCAGCAGCCAAGGGGGACAACACAATCAGCCCCAGCATTTT.